One sample yielded the 13 T cell receptor beta chains listed below, sequenced in a study of cytomegalovirus exposure and HLA in healthy donors. 13 Jbeta primers and 60 Vbeta primers were used for the PCR. Here immunoSEQ multiplex PCR was the method, and the copy in TCRdb shows in-frame clones only, minus some. Among 85,000 to 100,000 clones, nearly 80% were seen once, and the ten largest hold 3.8%. Sequences were obtained from PBMCs. The source of these receptors is a woman aged 40 to 50 in good health and CMV-seronegative.

In its sample, this clone was seen once. The chain has TRBV7-2 and TRBJ2-5; 9 bases match TRBD2. The CDR3 spans 14 residues. From germline, CDR1 is SGHTA and CDR2 FQGNSA. Trimming cost V 5 bases and J 4 bases; bases outside gene matches: 5. In DNA form, the CDR3 reads TGTGCCAGCAGCCGACTAGCGGCTCGAGAGACCCAGTACTTC. Protein sequence: CASSRLAARETQYF.

CDR3 residues: CASSLQANTEAFF. In DNA, the CDR3 is TGTGCCAGCAGCTTACAGGCGAACACTGAAGCTTTCTTT. The rearrangement uses TRBV7-2 and TRBJ1-1, with no clear D. V lost 2 bases and J 1 base, leaving 5 bases between the germline ends. In germline, CDR1 is SGHTA, CDR2 FQGNSA. The CDR3 spans 13 residues.

This chain joins TRBV4-2 and TRBJ2-7, with D unresolved. The CDR3 is 13 amino acids. The V end was cut by 5 bases, the J end by 2 bases, with 10 bases between. The germline CDR1 and CDR2 sequences are LGHNA and YNFKEQ. The CDR3 DNA is TGTGCCAGCAGCTTGGAGCAGCCCTACGAGCAGTACTTC. It codes for CASSLEQPYEQYF.

The V and J genes are TRBV7-9 and TRBJ2-7; 7 bases fit TRBD2. There are 15 residues in the CDR3. J gave up 2 bases and V 0 bases, and 4 bases lay outside the gene matches. Germline CDR1 SEHNR, CDR2 FQNEAQ (reference sequence). The DNA of the CDR3 is TGTGCCAGCAGCTTAGCTTCGGGGGGTACCTACGAGCAGTACTTC. Protein: CASSLASGGTYEQYF.

By frequency in the sample, this clone is medium-sized (0.01 to 0.1%). The chain joins TRBV14 to TRBJ1-1; 9 bases are a match to TRBD1. The CDR3 contains 15 residues. The germline gives CDR1 SGHDN, CDR2 FVKESK. J lost 4 bases, V lost 5 bases, and 8 bases had no gene match. The CDR3 sequence is CASSAQGALGTEAFF. The CDR3 bases are TGTGCCAGCAGCGCACAGGGGGCGCTGGGCACTGAAGCTTTCTTT.

This chain joins TRBV5-1 and TRBJ2-5, with D possibly being TRBD1 (7 bases). Germline V gene data show CDR1 as SGHRS and CDR2 as YFSETQ. This CDR3 is built from 15 residues. The V end lost 3 bases, the J end lost 5 bases, and 17 bases lay between the germline ends. The CDR3 loop reads CASSSAGGIRETQYF. The CDR3, as DNA: TGCGCCAGCAGCTCCGCAGGGGGGATCCGGGAGACCCAGTACTTC.

V is TRBV5-4 and J is TRBJ1-6; D is possibly TRBD1 (5 bases). The CDR3 runs 15 residues. Trimming took off 0 bases at V and 6 bases at J, with 10 bases between the two ends. Per the germline V gene, CDR1 is SGHNT and CDR2 is YYREEE (reference sequence). The CDR3, as DNA: TGTGCCAGCAGCTTGGACCAGGGCGGTAATTCACCCCTCCACTTT. Protein: CASSLDQGGNSPLHF.

Only a few counts were recorded for this clone. The V gene is TRBV4-1, the J gene TRBJ1-1; 7 positions match TRBD1. CDR1 and CDR2 from the germline V gene are MGHRA and YSYEKL. The V segment lost 2 bases and the J segment 1 base; nucleotides outside the gene matches: 4. The CDR3 loop spans 15 amino acids. The CDR3 loop is CASSQSGQANTEAFF. The CDR3 DNA is TGCGCCAGCAGCCAATCCGGACAGGCGAACACTGAAGCTTTCTTT.

This clone was counted a few times. The chain couples TRBV4-3 to TRBJ2-7, with 8 nucleotides matching TRBD2. CDR3 length: 16 residues. V lost 1 base to trimming and J lost 1 base; unmatched junction nucleotides: 6. The germline CDR1 and CDR2 sequences are LGHNA and YSLEER. The CDR3 nucleotides are TGCGCCAGCAGCCAAGCGCCCAGCGGGGGTTCCTACGAGCAGTACTTC. Its protein is CASSQAPSGGSYEQYF.

The chain carries TRBV6-5 and TRBJ2-3; D gene ambiguous. The germline V gene has CDR1 MNHEY and CDR2 SVGAGI. This CDR3 spans 13 amino acids. V lost 3 bases to trimming and J lost 6 bases, with 10 bases between them. CDR3 sequence: CASSYSVTDTQYF. DNA of the CDR3: TGTGCCAGCAGTTATTCGGTAACGGATACGCAGTATTTT.

The J gene is TRBJ2-7, the V gene TRBV29-1; unclear D gene. V was shortened by 5 bases and J by 3 bases, with 8 bases between the two germline ends. The length of the CDR3 is 11 residues. Germline CDR1 reads SQVTM; CDR2 reads ANQGSEA. The CDR3 reads CSVLGGYEQYF. The CDR3 DNA follows: TGCAGCGTTCTCGGCGGCTACGAGCAGTACTTC.

The chain uses TRBV5-6 and TRBJ2-3; the D is unclear. With 0 bases removed from V and 2 bases from J, the gap between germline ends came to 7 bases. There are 14 residues in the CDR3. Germline loops: CDR1 SGHDT, CDR2 YYEEEE. CDR3 nucleotide sequence: TGTGCCAGCAGCTTGGTGGAGCCCACAGATACGCAGTATTTT. It codes for CASSLVEPTDTQYF.

CDR3 sequence: CASSLQGHPGGYTF. The CDR3 coding sequence is TGTGCCAGCAGCCTTCAGGGACACCCCGGAGGCTACACCTTC. The rearrangement uses TRBV14 and TRBJ1-2; tentatively, D is TRBD1 (6 bases). From germline, CDR1 is SGHDN and CDR2 FVKESK. The V end was cut by 4 bases, the J end by 8 bases, with 17 bases between. The CDR3 runs 14 residues.